Following are 13 T cell receptor beta chains from one sample sequenced in a study of identical twins. TCRdb reanalysed the 5' RACE reads using MiXCR and keeps one entry per CDR3 protein. Among about 190,000 distinct CDR3 sequences, about 15% were seen once, and the ten largest hold 35% to 50%. The same specimen was also included in a second study, on T cells expressing NK-cell markers.

Sample: CD8+ T cells sorted from blood. The receptors were sampled from a woman in her late teens or twenties in good health.

This clonotype was recorded at least ten times. V usage is TRBV6-1 and J usage is TRBJ1-4; 7 nucleotides align to TRBD1. Unmatched junction bases numbered 8, after V lost 3 bases and J lost 7 bases. Germline CDR1 is MNHNS and CDR2 is SASEGT. The CDR3 totals 15 residues. The CDR3 DNA reads as TGTGCCAGCAGTGACGACAGGGAGTTTGGTGAAAAACTGTTTTTT. Translation: CASSDDREFGEKLFF.

For the CDR3, the DNA is TGTGCCAGCAGCTCCCGCGTAAGGGACCCTTCCTACAATGAGCAGTTCTTC. It codes for CASSSRVRDPSYNEQFF. The chain couples TRBV7-9 to TRBJ2-1; possibly TRBD1 or TRBD2 for D (5 bases each). Germline assignment: CDR1 SEHNR and CDR2 FQNEAQ (reference sequence). This CDR3 comprises 17 residues. Trimming cost V 4 bases and J 1 base, with 17 bases left between them.

This clonotype was detected a few times. The J gene is TRBJ2-3, the V gene TRBV4-3; 10 bases agree with TRBD2. Germline CDR1 is LGHNA and CDR2 is YSLEER. This CDR3 comprises 14 residues. Losses at the gene ends were 4 bases for V and 4 bases for J; bases not matched to a gene: 2. For the CDR3, the DNA is TGCGCCAGCAGCCCGGGGACTAGCGCAGATACGCAGTATTTT. Its protein product is CASSPGTSADTQYF.

This clonotype was counted between two and nine times. The chain employs TRBV7-2 and TRBJ2-3; a weak D match, TRBD2 (5 bases). V was trimmed by 1 base and J by 3 bases, leaving 11 bases between them. In germline, CDR1 is SGHTA, CDR2 FQGNSA. The CDR3 contains 15 residues. The CDR3 coding sequence is TGTGCCAGCAGCTTAGACGGAGGTTTTACAGATACGCAGTATTTT. It is translated as CASSLDGGFTDTQYF. The full variable domain, rest sourced from reference TRBV7-2 and TRBJ2-3, is GAGVSQSPSNKVTEKGKDVELRCDPISGHTALYWYRQSLGQGLEFLIYFQGNSAPDKSGLPSDRFSAERTGGSVSTLTIQRTQQEDSAVYLCASSLDGGFTDTQYFGPGTRLTVL.

Only a few counts were recorded for this clonotype. V and J are TRBV30 and TRBJ2-2; 7 positions agree with TRBD1. Per germline, CDR1 GTSNPN and CDR2 SVGIG (reference sequence). Losses at the gene ends were 5 bases for V and 2 bases for J; bases not matched to a gene: 8. The CDR3 spans 15 residues. The CDR3 sequence: CAWAGTDPNTGELFF. As DNA, the CDR3 is TGTGCCTGGGCTGGGACAGATCCTAACACCGGGGAGCTGTTTTTT.

This clonotype was seen only a few times. This chain connects TRBV29-1 to TRBJ1-1, with 7 nucleotides matching TRBD1. There are 12 residues in the CDR3. Looked up from germline, CDR1 is SQVTM and CDR2 is ANQGSEA. The V segment lost 6 bases and the J segment 1 base; nucleotides outside the gene matches: 2. Written as DNA, the CDR3 is TGCAGCGTCGGACAGGAGAACACTGAAGCTTTCTTT. This encodes CSVGQENTEAFF.

This clonotype was counted between two and nine times. V gene TRBV2 combines with J gene TRBJ1-1; possibly TRBD1 for D (6 bases). Germline-derived CDR1 and CDR2 are SNHLY and FYNNEI. Trimming stripped 8 bases from V and 4 bases from J, with 17 bases between. The CDR3 is made up of 14 amino acids. The CDR3 DNA is TGTGCCAGCCCGGGGGCAAAGGGCGGCACTGAAGCTTTCTTT. Protein product: CASPGAKGGTEAFF.

The chain couples TRBV15 to TRBJ1-6; D not resolved. The ends were cut back, 1 base at V and 8 bases at J, with 9 bases in the middle. The germline V gene has CDR1 LNHNV and CDR2 YYDKDF (reference sequence). The CDR3 spans 14 residues. For the CDR3, the DNA is TGTGCCACCAGCAGAGTGGCGGGTTATTCACCCCTCCACTTT. This encodes CATSRVAGYSPLHF. Full variable domain (missing parts from reference TRBV15 and TRBJ1-6): DAMVIQNPRYQVTQFGKPVTLSCSQTLNHNVMYWYQQKSSQAPKLLFHYYDKDFNNEADTPDNFQSRRPNTSFCFLDIRSPGLGDTAMYLCATSRVAGYSPLHFGNGTRLTVT.

This clonotype was seen only once. The junction and the germline gene differ at one end; a read error may be behind it. The rearrangement joins TRBV4-3 to TRBJ2-4; 7 bases are a match to TRBD2. This CDR3 contains 15 residues. CDR1 is LGHNA and CDR2 is YSLEER in the germline V gene. The CDR3 DNA reads TGCACCAGCAGCCAAGATAGGTCTAGCGGAAACATTCAGTACTTC. Amino acid sequence: CTSSQDRSSGNIQYF.

The chain has TRBV20-1 and TRBJ2-7, with 9 bases identical to TRBD2. The germline V gene encodes CDR1 DFQATT and CDR2 SNEGSKA (reference sequence). V trimming: 7 bases; J trimming: 1 base; junction bases outside the gene matches: 5. CDR3 size: 13 residues. CDR3 loop: CSVLAGISYEQYF. CDR3 nucleotides: TGCAGTGTCCTAGCGGGGATTTCCTACGAGCAGTACTTC.

The gene calls are TRBV12-3 or TRBV12-4 and TRBJ2-7; D remains ambiguous. V was shortened by 3 bases and J by 7 bases, with 13 bases between the two germline ends. This CDR3 has 13 residues. The CDR3 loop reads CASSFGPSMEQYF. The CDR3 DNA is TGTGCCAGCAGTTTCGGGCCCTCTATGGAGCAGTACTTC.

This chain uses TRBV7-9 with TRBJ2-7, with D perhaps matching TRBD2 (6 bases). V was pared by 5 bases and J by 7 bases, with 15 bases between. The germline gives CDR1 SEHNR, CDR2 FQNEAQ (reference sequence). This CDR3 comprises 13 residues. CDR3 bases: TGTGCCAGCAGCCAGGGACTTAAGGTGGAGCAGTACTTC. Translating gives CASSQGLKVEQYF.

About this clonotype itself: Possible read error: a much larger clone is one base away. The rearrangement links TRBV12-3 or TRBV12-4 to TRBJ2-1; D is unresolved. This CDR3 has 11 amino acids. In nucleotides, the CDR3 is TGTGCCAGCAGCCCATCCTTTGAGCACTTCTTC. Translating it yields CASSPSFEHFF.